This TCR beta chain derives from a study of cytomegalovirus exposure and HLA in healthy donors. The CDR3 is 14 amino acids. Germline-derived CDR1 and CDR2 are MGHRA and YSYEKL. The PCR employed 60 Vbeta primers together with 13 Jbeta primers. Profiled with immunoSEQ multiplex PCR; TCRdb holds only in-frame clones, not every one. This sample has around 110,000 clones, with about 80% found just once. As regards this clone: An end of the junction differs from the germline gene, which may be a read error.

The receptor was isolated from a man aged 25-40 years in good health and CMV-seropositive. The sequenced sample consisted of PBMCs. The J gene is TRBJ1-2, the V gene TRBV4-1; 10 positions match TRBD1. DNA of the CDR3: TGCGCCAGCAGCTCAATTCCGGGACAGGGGACCCGACTCTTC. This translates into CASSSIPGQGTRLF.